One and the same sample provided the 6 T cell receptor beta chains below, sequenced in a study of vaccination and CD4 T cells after COVID-19. The Oncomine TCR Beta short-read assay sequenced DNA from cultured CD4+ T cells. TCRdb independently ran MiXCR on the PCR reads; one entry per CDR3 protein. Among roughly 13,000 distinct CDR3 sequences listed, around 45% were seen once. Treatment indicated: roughly 10-day PBMC culture with coronavirus spike peptide pools or control peptides (ViraFEST assay). The antigens of these receptors remain unknown. The sample comprised CD4+ T cells from blood, cultured in vitro. The receptors shown here come from a human donor who had recovered from COVID-19.

This clonotype was counted a few times. The chain couples TRBV27 to TRBJ2-4; 8 bases are a match to TRBD1. V was clipped by 2 bases and J by 6 bases; unmatched bases: 6. This CDR3 region has 15 residues. Germline lookup yields CDR1 MNHEY and CDR2 SMNVEV (reference sequence). CDR3: CASSLQGARVNIQYF. The CDR3 DNA reads TGTGCCAGCAGTTTACAGGGGGCGCGGGTAAACATTCAGTACTTC.

As regards this clonotype: The junction shows a germline mismatch at one end, possibly a read error. V gene TRBV12-3 or TRBV12-4 combines with J gene TRBJ2-7; 9 bases are shared with TRBD1. There are 15 residues in the CDR3. The CDR3 DNA reads as TGTGCCGGCAGTTTGTCGTGGACAGGGGCGTACGAGCAGTACTTC. Protein: CAGSLSWTGAYEQYF.

This clonotype was seen a single time. This chain links TRBV12-5 with TRBJ1-2; 9 bases fit TRBD1. Unmatched junction bases numbered 11, after V lost 0 bases and J lost 6 bases. Per the germline V gene, CDR1 is LGHNT and CDR2 is FRNRAP. The CDR3 totals 17 residues. The CDR3 DNA sequence: TGTGCTAGTGGTTTGGTACTTAAACAGGGGGCGTTGGATGGCTACACCTTC. It specifies CASGLVLKQGALDGYTF.

The gene calls are TRBV27 and TRBJ2-5; 8 bases match TRBD1. This CDR3 has 14 residues. J gave up 5 bases and V 0 bases, and 2 bases lay outside the gene matches. Germline CDR1 and CDR2: MNHEY and SMNVEV (reference sequence). The CDR3 sequence is CASSLSDRGETQYF. As DNA, the CDR3 is TGTGCCAGCAGTTTATCTGACAGGGGCGAGACCCAGTACTTC.

This chain connects TRBV18 to TRBJ1-5; the D is unclear. The CDR3 spans 16 residues. V lost 2 bases, J lost 2 bases, and 13 bases lay in between. Germline CDR1 and CDR2: KGHSH and LQKENI. This CDR3 is CASSPEGRGRNQPQHF. CDR3 coding DNA: TGTGCCAGCTCACCAGAAGGGCGCGGTCGCAATCAGCCCCAGCATTTT.

This chain connects TRBV6-4 to TRBJ2-2; D call uncertain. Trimming removed 3 bases from V and 1 base from J, with 6 bases in between. Looked up from germline, CDR1 is MRHNA and CDR2 is SNTAGT. CDR3 length equals 14 residues. This CDR3 reads CASSESVNTGELFF. CDR3 nucleotide sequence: TGTGCCAGCAGTGAATCGGTGAACACCGGGGAGCTGTTTTTT.